Shown below are 23 T cell receptor beta chains from a single sample sequenced in a study of CD8+ T cells in alopecia areata. Following extraction, RNA underwent reverse transcription to cDNA, which served as the sequencing template. Libraries were prepared by immunoSEQ multiplex PCR; TCRdb keeps only in-frame clonotypes and omits some of them. This table holds approximately 200,000 clones, 45% to 65% found once. The treatment denotes: oral pan-JAK inhibitor, 5-10 mg twice daily. The source was CD4+ T cells sorted from blood, collected at week 4, from a patient treated with tofacitinib. The receptors originated from a human donor with alopecia areata.

This clone has only a few counts. The gene calls are TRBV11-1 and TRBJ1-3; no clear D. The CDR3 sequence is 15 residues long. V was clipped by 4 bases and J by 0 bases, with 10 bases between them. CDR1 is SGHAT and CDR2 is FQDESV in the germline V gene (reference sequence). This CDR3 is CASSSSGDSGNTIYF. As DNA, the CDR3 is TGTGCCAGCAGCTCCTCGGGAGACTCTGGAAACACCATATATTTT. The full variable domain, in which reference TRBV11-1 and TRBJ1-3 provide the parts outside the CDR3, is EAEVAQSPRYKITEKSQAVAFWCDPISGHATLYWYRQILGQGPELLVQFQDESVVDDSQLPKDRFSAERLKGVDSTLKIQPAELGDSAMYLCASSSSGDSGNTIYFGEGSWLTVV.

In this sample, this clone turned up once. The J gene is TRBJ1-2, the V gene TRBV28, with D hard to call. V was shortened by 4 bases and J by 7 bases, with 10 bases between the two germline ends. Germline CDR1 is MDHEN and CDR2 is SYDVKM. CDR3 length equals 12 residues. CDR3 loop: CASSSPGSGYTF. CDR3 DNA sequence: TGTGCCAGCAGTTCGCCCGGGAGTGGCTACACCTTC.

The genes are TRBV7-9 and TRBJ2-5; D tentatively fits TRBD1 or TRBD2 (5 bases each). The CDR3 contains 16 residues. The V end lost 3 bases, the J end lost 5 bases, and 19 bases lay between the germline ends. The V gene's germline CDR1 is SEHNR and CDR2 FQNEAQ (reference sequence). The CDR3 here is CASSFSRDPRNETQYF. In nucleotides, the CDR3 is TGTGCCAGCAGCTTCTCCCGGGACCCTCGAAACGAGACCCAGTACTTC.

The chain links TRBV2 to TRBJ1-5; possibly TRBD1 for D (5 bases). The CDR3 extends over 15 amino acids. Germline V gene lookup returns CDR1 SNHLY and CDR2 FYNNEI. V was shortened by 6 bases and J by 6 bases, with 18 bases between the two germline ends. The CDR3 protein is CASRVGTGGFQPQHF. The CDR3 nucleotides are TGTGCCAGCAGGGTCGGGACGGGGGGATTTCAGCCCCAGCATTTT.

This sequence joins TRBV20-1 and TRBJ1-1; the D is unclear. Trimming left V 6 bases short and J 3 bases short, with 8 bases between. CDR3 length: 11 residues. Germline V gives CDR1 DFQATT, CDR2 SNEGSKA (reference sequence). The CDR3 protein is CSAERDTEAFF. In DNA form, the CDR3 reads TGCAGTGCGGAGAGAGACACTGAAGCTTTCTTT.

The chain is built from TRBV4-1 and TRBJ2-5; D uncertain. From germline, CDR1 is MGHRA and CDR2 YSYEKL. V lost 1 base to trimming and J lost 1 base, with 10 bases between them. The CDR3 covers 15 residues. Written as DNA, the CDR3 is TGCGCCAGCAGCCAAGCCTGGGTGGCCCAAGAGACCCAGTACTTC. As protein: CASSQAWVAQETQYF.

V usage is TRBV6-6 and J usage is TRBJ2-3; 7 bases are a match to TRBD1. Germline V gives CDR1 MNHNY, CDR2 SVGAGI (reference sequence). This CDR3 has 14 residues. The ends lost 8 bases at V and 1 base at J; junction bases unmatched: 6. The CDR3 bases are TGTGCCAGCTCGACAGGGCCCCGCACAGATACGCAGTATTTT. Translation gives CASSTGPRTDTQYF.

This chain joins TRBV7-2 and TRBJ2-1; 10 bases agree with TRBD2. Germline CDR1 SGHTA, CDR2 FQGNSA. The length of the CDR3 is 16 residues. Losses at the gene ends were 5 bases for V and 1 base for J; bases not matched to a gene: 5. The CDR3 DNA reads as TGTGCCAGCAGCACGTTAGCGGGGGGATCCTACAATGAGCAGTTCTTC. As protein: CASSTLAGGSYNEQFF.

This chain links TRBV18 with TRBJ2-3; perhaps TRBD2 as D (6 bases). Germline V gene sequence: CDR1 KGHSH, CDR2 LQKENI. CDR3 length: 14 amino acids. Trimming removed 4 bases from V and 2 bases from J, with 10 bases in between. The CDR3 DNA reads as TGTGCCAGCTCACTAGCGGCCCTCACAGATACGCAGTATTTT. This translates into CASSLAALTDTQYF.

The gene calls are TRBV7-8 and TRBJ2-3; a possible D gene is TRBD1 (6 bases). Germline V gives CDR1 SGHVS, CDR2 FQNEAQ. The CDR3 sequence is 15 residues long. V gave up 1 base and J gave up 3 bases, with 11 bases separating them. CDR3 residues: CASSLVVGATDTQYF. Here the CDR3 DNA reads TGTGCCAGCAGCTTAGTCGTGGGGGCAACAGATACGCAGTATTTT.

This chain connects TRBV30 to TRBJ1-5; TRBD1 might be the D (6 bases). This CDR3 spans 18 amino acids. CDR1 is GTSNPN, CDR2 SVGIG, per germline (reference sequence). Trimming removed 2 bases at V and 2 bases at J, with 22 bases between. Here the CDR3 DNA reads TGTGCCTGGAGTTCCAATTGGGGCAGGGGCCGAGGCAATCAGCCCCAGCATTTT. This gives the protein CAWSSNWGRGRGNQPQHF.

This clone was observed a handful of times. This rearrangement joins TRBV28 to TRBJ2-7; 8 bases align to TRBD1. From germline, CDR1 is MDHEN and CDR2 SYDVKM. The ends lost 6 bases at V and 2 bases at J; junction bases unmatched: 12. CDR3 length equals 16 residues. CDR3: CASSRLDRVIAYEQYF. The CDR3 DNA reads as TGTGCCAGCAGCCGCCTGGACAGGGTCATCGCCTACGAGCAGTACTTC.

The chain carries TRBV7-2 and TRBJ1-5; D is unclear. The CDR3 is 14 amino acids. V gave up 2 bases and J gave up 2 bases, with 7 bases separating them. CDR1 and CDR2 (germline): SGHTA, FQGNSA. CDR3: CASSLRWGNQPQHF. Here the CDR3 DNA reads TGTGCCAGCAGCTTACGGTGGGGCAATCAGCCCCAGCATTTT.

V gene TRBV9 combines with J gene TRBJ2-6; no firm D call. The CDR3 has 19 residues. In germline, CDR1 is SGDLS, CDR2 YYNGEE. Trimming pared 0 bases from V and 0 bases from J, leaving 16 bases between. CDR3 nucleotides: TGTGCCAGCAGCGTAGGGAAGGTCTTCCCCGGCTCTGGGGCCAACGTCCTGACTTTC. It is translated as CASSVGKVFPGSGANVLTF. The full variable domain, its missing parts supplied by reference TRBV9 and TRBJ2-6, is DSGVTQTPKHLITATGQRVTLRCSPRSGDLSVYWYQQSLDQGLQFLIQYYNGEERAKGNILERFSAQQFPDLHSELNLSSLELGDSALYFCASSVGKVFPGSGANVLTFGAGSRLTVL.

A remark on this clone: Other DNA sequences in the same sample also yield this CDR3. The V call is TRBV5-1, the J call TRBJ2-3; D perhaps matches TRBD1 (5 bases). The germline CDR1 and CDR2 sequences are SGHRS and YFSETQ. V lost 3 bases and J 6 bases, leaving 11 bases between the germline ends. The CDR3 loop spans 13 amino acids. The CDR3 nucleotides are TGCGCCAGCAGCTCGGCGTGGGGCGATACGCAGTATTTT. It translates to CASSSAWGDTQYF. The complete variable domain, with remaining parts taken from reference TRBV5-1 and TRBJ2-3, reads KAGVTQTPRYLIKTRGQQVTLSCSPISGHRSVSWYQQTPGQGLQFLFEYFSETQRNKGNFPGRFSGRQFSNSRSEMNVSTLELGDSALYLCASSSAWGDTQYFGPGTRLTVL.

CDR3 in amino acids: CASSLSQAGRYSPLHF. The CDR3 bases are TGTGCCAGCAGTTTAAGTCAGGCGGGTCGGTATTCACCCCTCCACTTT. V and J are TRBV27 and TRBJ1-6; D gene ambiguous. Germline V gives CDR1 MNHEY, CDR2 SMNVEV (reference sequence). V was trimmed by 2 bases and J by 8 bases, leaving 16 bases between them. The CDR3 length is 16 residues.

This clone turned up a few times. The chain is built from TRBV23-1 and TRBJ2-5; no firm D call. TRBV23-1 is an ORF, with its function uncertain. The V end was cut by 0 bases, the J end by 14 bases, with 13 bases between. The CDR3 consists of 12 residues. Written as DNA, the CDR3 is TGCGCCAGCAGTCAATCTCGCTACCCCGCATACTTC. Its translation: CASSQSRYPAYF.

The chain employs TRBV2 and TRBJ2-7; 10 positions match TRBD2. Germline CDR1 is SNHLY and CDR2 is FYNNEI. There are 16 residues in the CDR3. V shed 6 bases, J shed 4 bases, and the junction held 12 bases outside the gene matches. The CDR3 sequence: CASSLNSGGPGYEQYF. CDR3 coding DNA: TGTGCCAGCAGCCTCAATAGCGGGGGGCCGGGGTACGAGCAGTACTTC.

The V and J genes are TRBV5-6 and TRBJ2-5, with 7 nucleotides matching TRBD2. The CDR3 has 16 amino acids. The V gene end was trimmed by 3 bases and the J gene end by 5 bases; junction bases not matched to a gene: 13. CDR1 and CDR2 from the germline V gene are SGHDT and YYEEEE. The CDR3 loop is CASSSYRDYLRETQYF. The DNA for the CDR3 is TGTGCCAGCAGCTCTTACCGGGACTACCTTCGGGAGACCCAGTACTTC.

This chain joins TRBV9 and TRBJ2-7; no firm D call. V was clipped by 0 bases and J by 6 bases, with 7 bases between them. The germline CDR1 and CDR2 sequences are SGDLS and YYNGEE. The length of the CDR3 is 12 residues. CDR3 DNA sequence: TGTGCCAGCAGCGTAGATGTGGGCGAGCAGTACTTC. Translation: CASSVDVGEQYF.

The rearrangement links TRBV15 to TRBJ2-7; TRBD1 might be the D (6 bases). Per the germline V gene, CDR1 is LNHNV and CDR2 is YYDKDF (reference sequence). This CDR3 region has 12 residues. V was pared by 0 bases and J by 10 bases, with 10 bases between. CDR3 sequence reads: CATSRDGTRQYF. The DNA for the CDR3 is TGTGCCACCAGCAGAGATGGGACAAGACAGTACTTC.

The table lists this clone with a count of one. The J gene is TRBJ2-4, the V gene TRBV25-1; D remains ambiguous. The ends were cut back, 6 bases at V and 5 bases at J, with 8 bases in the middle. This CDR3 has 12 residues. CDR1 MGHDK and CDR2 SYGVNS come from the germline V gene. The CDR3 bases are TGTGCCAGCAGGAATGGCGAAAACATTCAGTACTTC. Translated: CASRNGENIQYF.

V gene TRBV7-9 combines with J gene TRBJ2-1; 8 bases map to TRBD1. The CDR3 length is 11 residues. Losses at the gene ends were 2 bases for V and 15 bases for J; bases not matched to a gene: 3. Germline V gives CDR1 SEHNR, CDR2 FQNEAQ (reference sequence). The CDR3 sequence: CASSLMTGAFF. Here the CDR3 DNA reads TGTGCCAGCAGCTTAATGACAGGGGCGTTCTTC.